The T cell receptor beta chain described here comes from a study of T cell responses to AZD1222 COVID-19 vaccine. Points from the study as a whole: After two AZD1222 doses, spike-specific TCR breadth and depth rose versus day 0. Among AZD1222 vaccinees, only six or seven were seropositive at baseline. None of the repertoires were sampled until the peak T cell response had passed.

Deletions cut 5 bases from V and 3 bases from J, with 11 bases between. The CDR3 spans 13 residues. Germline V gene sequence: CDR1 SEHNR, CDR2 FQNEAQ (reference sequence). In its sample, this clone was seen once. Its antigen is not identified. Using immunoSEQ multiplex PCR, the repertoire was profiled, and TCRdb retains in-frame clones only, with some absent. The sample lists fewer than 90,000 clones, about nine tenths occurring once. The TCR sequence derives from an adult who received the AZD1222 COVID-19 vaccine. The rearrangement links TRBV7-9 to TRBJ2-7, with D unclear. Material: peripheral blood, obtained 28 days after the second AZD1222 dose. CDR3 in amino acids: CASSHVIFYEQYF. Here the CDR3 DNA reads TGTGCCAGCAGCCACGTGATCTTCTACGAGCAGTACTTC.